This T cell receptor beta chain was observed in a study of shared clonotypes between healthy human individuals. Study at large: Plates per donor: three CD4 naive, three CD4 memory, two CD8 naive, one CD8 memory.

It was at deep level that the assay was run. TCRdb keeps only in-frame clones here, not all; method: immunoSEQ multiplex PCR. The sample shows 400,000 to 600,000 clones, around 96% of them seen only once. Germline V lookup: CDR1 LNHNV, CDR2 YYDKDF (reference sequence). The CDR3 is 13 amino acids. J lost 8 bases, V lost 5 bases, and 8 bases had no gene match. This TCR came from a woman younger than 45 in good health. The sequenced sample was naive CD4+ T cells sorted from blood. Subset described: CD45RA+ positively selected. The rearrangement joins TRBV15 to TRBJ1-1, with 7 bases fitting TRBD1. DNA for the CDR3: TGTGCCACCAGCCTGCTTTCGACAGGGGAAGCTTTCTTT. Translation: CATSLLSTGEAFF.